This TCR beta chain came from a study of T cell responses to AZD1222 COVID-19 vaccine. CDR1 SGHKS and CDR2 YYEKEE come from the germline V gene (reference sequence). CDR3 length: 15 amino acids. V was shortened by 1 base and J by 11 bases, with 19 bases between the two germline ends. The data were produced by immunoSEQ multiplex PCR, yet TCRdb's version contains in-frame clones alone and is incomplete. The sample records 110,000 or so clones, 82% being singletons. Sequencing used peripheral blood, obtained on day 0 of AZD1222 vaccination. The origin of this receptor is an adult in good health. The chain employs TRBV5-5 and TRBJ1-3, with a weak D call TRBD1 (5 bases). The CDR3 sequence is CASSLLSTDSPPIYF. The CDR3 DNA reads TGTGCCAGCAGCTTGCTTTCGACAGACTCTCCCCCCATATATTTT.